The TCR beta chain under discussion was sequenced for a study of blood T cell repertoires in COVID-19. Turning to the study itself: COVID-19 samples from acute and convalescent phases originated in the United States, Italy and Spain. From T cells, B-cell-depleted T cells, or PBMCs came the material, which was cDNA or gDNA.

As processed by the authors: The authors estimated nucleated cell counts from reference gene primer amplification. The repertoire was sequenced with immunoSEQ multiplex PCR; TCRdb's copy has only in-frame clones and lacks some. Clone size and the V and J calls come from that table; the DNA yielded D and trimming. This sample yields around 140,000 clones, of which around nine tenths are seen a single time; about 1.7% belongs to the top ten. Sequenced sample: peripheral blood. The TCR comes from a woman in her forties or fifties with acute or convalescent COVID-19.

The CDR3 nucleotides read TGTGCCAGCAGCAAGACAGTCCCTAATTCACCCCTCCACTTT. Translating gives CASSKTVPNSPLHF. The chain is built from TRBV11-3 and TRBJ1-6, with D possibly matching TRBD1 (5 bases). Per germline, CDR1 SGHNT and CDR2 YENEEA. This CDR3 region has 14 residues. With 5 bases removed from V and 6 bases from J, the gap between germline ends came to 11 bases. The full variable domain, its missing parts supplied by reference TRBV11-3 and TRBJ1-6, is EAGVVQSPRYKIIEKKQPVAFWCNPISGHNTLYWYLQNLGQGPELLIRYENEEAVDDSQLPKDRFSAERLKGVDSTLKIQPAELGDSAVYLCASSKTVPNSPLHFGNGTRLTVT.